This T cell receptor (beta chain) was documented in a study of OX40 agonist ivuxolimab in advanced cancers. Study in general: A partial response was reached by three patients: one with hepatocellular carcinoma and two with cutaneous melanoma.

Regarding this clone: Its antigen is not identified.

Findings and caveats of the study: What antigens the expanded peripheral T cells recognized was never established. CD8+ T cells averaged more expanded clones than CD4+. The study observed clonal expansion of CD4+ and CD8+ blood T cells by week 6 at 0.1 to 3.0 mg/kg.

The data were produced by immunoSEQ multiplex PCR, yet TCRdb's version contains in-frame clones alone and is incomplete. Of under 55,000 clones in the sample, approximately 80% were seen once. V lost 3 bases to trimming and J lost 8 bases; unmatched junction nucleotides: 10. CDR3 length equals 17 residues. Germline V gene lookup returns CDR1 SGHRS and CDR2 YFSETQ. The sequence derives from an adult with an advanced solid tumor such as melanoma, head and neck, liver or kidney cancer. The chain joins TRBV5-1 to TRBJ2-1, with 14 nucleotides matching TRBD2. Specimen: CD4+ or CD8+ T cells sorted from blood, collected in a trial of the OX40 agonist ivuxolimab. CDR3 DNA: TGCGCCAGCAGCTCGGCCGGGACTAGCGGGAGTTGGGATGAGCAGTTCTTC. Residues: CASSSAGTSGSWDEQFF.